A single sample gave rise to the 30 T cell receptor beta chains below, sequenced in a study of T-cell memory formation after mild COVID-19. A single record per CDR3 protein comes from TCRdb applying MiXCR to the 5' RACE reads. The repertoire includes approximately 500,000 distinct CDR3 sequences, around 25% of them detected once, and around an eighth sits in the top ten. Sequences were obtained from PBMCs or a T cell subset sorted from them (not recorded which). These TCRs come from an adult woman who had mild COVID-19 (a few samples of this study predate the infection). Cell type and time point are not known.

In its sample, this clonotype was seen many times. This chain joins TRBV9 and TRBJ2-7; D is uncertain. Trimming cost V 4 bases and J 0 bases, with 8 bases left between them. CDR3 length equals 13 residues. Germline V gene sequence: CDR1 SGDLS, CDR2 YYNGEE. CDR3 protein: CASSPQVSYEQYF. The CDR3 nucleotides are TGTGCCAGCAGCCCGCAGGTCTCCTACGAGCAGTACTTC.

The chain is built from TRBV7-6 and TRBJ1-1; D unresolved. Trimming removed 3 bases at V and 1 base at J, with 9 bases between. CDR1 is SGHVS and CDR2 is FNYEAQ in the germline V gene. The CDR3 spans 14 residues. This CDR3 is CASSFGWKNTEAFF. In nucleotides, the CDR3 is TGTGCCAGCAGCTTCGGGTGGAAGAACACTGAAGCTTTCTTT.

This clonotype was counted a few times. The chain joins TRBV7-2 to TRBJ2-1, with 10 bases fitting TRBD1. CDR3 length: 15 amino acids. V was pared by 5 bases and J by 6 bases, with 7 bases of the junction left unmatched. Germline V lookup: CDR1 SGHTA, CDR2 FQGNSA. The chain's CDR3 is CASSPGQGVSNEQFF. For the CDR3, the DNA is TGTGCCAGCAGCCCTGGACAGGGGGTCAGCAATGAGCAGTTCTTC.

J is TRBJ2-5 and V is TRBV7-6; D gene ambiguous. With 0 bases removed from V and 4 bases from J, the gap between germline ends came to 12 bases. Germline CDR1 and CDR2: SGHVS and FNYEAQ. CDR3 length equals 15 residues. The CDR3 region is CASSLARGIGETQYF. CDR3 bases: TGTGCCAGCAGCTTAGCGCGAGGAATCGGAGAGACCCAGTACTTC.

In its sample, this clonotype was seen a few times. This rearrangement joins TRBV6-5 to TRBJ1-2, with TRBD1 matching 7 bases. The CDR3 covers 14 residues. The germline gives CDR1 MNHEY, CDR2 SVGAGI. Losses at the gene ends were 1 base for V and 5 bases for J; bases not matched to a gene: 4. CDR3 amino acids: CASSYLGQRYGYTF. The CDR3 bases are TGTGCCAGCAGTTACTTGGGACAGAGATATGGCTACACCTTC.

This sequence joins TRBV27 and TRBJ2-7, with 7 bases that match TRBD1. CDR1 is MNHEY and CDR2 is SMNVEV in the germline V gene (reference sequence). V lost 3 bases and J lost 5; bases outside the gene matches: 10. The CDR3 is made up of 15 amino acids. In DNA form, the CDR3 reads TGTGCCAGCAGTTTTGCCGGACAGGTTCTAAACGAGCAGTACTTC. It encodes CASSFAGQVLNEQYF.

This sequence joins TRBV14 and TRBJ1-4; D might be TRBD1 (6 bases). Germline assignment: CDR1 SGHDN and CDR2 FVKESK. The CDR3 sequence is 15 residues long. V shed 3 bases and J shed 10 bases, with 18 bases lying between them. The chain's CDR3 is CASSQMTGRGSKLFF. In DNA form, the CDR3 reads TGTGCCAGCAGCCAGATGACAGGCCGGGGCTCAAAACTGTTTTTT.

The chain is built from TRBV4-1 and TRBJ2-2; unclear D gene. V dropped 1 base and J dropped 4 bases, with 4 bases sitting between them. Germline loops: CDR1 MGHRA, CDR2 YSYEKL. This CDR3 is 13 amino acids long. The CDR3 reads CASSQASTGELFF. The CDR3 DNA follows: TGCGCCAGCAGCCAAGCGTCCACCGGGGAGCTGTTTTTT.

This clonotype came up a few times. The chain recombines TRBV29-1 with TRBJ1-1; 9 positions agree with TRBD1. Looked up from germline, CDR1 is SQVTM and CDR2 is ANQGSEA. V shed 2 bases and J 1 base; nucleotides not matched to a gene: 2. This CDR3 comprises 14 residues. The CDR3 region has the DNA TGCAGCGTTGAACGACAGGGGGAGAACACTGAAGCTTTCTTT. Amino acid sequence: CSVERQGENTEAFF.

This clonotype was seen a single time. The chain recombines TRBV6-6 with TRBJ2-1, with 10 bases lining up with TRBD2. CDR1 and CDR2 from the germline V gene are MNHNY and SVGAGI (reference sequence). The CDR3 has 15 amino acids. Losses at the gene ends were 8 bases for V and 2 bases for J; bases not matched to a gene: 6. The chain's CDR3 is CASLAGVGAYNEQFF. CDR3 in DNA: TGTGCCAGCCTAGCGGGAGTGGGCGCCTACAATGAGCAGTTCTTC.

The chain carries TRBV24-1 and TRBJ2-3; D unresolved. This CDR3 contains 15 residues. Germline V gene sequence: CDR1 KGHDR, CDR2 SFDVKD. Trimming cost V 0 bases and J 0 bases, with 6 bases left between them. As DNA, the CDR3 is TGTGCCACCAGTGATTTGGTGACAAGCACAGATACGCAGTATTTT. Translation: CATSDLVTSTDTQYF.

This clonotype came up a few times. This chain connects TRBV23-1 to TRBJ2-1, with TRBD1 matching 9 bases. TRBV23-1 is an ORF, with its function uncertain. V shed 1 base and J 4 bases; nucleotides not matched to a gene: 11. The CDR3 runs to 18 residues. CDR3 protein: CASSQLFHRTGVYNEQFF. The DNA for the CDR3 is TGCGCCAGCAGTCAATTGTTCCACAGGACAGGGGTTTACAATGAGCAGTTCTTC.

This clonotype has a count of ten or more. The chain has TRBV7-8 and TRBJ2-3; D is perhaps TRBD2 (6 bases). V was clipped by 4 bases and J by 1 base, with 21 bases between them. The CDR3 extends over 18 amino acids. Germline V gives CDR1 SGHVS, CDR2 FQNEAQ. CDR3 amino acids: CASSSGPRTWEGTDTQYF. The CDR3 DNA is TGTGCCAGCAGCTCGGGACCTCGTACTTGGGAGGGCACAGATACGCAGTATTTT.

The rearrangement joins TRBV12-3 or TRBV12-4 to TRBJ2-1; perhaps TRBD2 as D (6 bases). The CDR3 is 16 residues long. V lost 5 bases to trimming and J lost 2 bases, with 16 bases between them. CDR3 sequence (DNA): TGTGCCAGCAGTCCCTTAGGAGGGGCCACCTACAATGAGCAGTTCTTC. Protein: CASSPLGGATYNEQFF.

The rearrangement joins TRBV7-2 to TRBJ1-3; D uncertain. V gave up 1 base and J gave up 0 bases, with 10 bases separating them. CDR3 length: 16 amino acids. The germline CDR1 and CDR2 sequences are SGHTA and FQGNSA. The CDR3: CASSLDWGASGNTIYF. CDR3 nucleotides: TGTGCCAGCAGCTTAGATTGGGGAGCCTCTGGAAACACCATATATTTT.

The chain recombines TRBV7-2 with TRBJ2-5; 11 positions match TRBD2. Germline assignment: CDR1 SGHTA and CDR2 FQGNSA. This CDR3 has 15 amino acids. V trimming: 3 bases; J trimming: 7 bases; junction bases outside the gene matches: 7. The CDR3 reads CASSFQTSGGPTQYF. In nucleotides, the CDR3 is TGTGCCAGCAGCTTTCAAACTAGCGGGGGACCGACCCAGTACTTC. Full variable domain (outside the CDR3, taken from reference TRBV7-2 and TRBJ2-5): GAGVSQSPSNKVTEKGKDVELRCDPISGHTALYWYRQSLGQGLEFLIYFQGNSAPDKSGLPSDRFSAERTGGSVSTLTIQRTQQEDSAVYLCASSFQTSGGPTQYFGPGTRLLVL.

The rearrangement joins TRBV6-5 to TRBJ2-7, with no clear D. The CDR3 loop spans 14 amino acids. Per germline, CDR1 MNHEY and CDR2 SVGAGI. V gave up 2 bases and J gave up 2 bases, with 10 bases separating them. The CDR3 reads CASSYSTRAYEQYF. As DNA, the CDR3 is TGTGCCAGCAGTTACAGTACCAGAGCCTACGAGCAGTACTTC.

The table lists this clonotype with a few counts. The CDR3 DNA is TGTGCCAGCAGCCCTACTGGCGGGAGGGCCTACGAGCAGTACTTC. The encoded protein is CASSPTGGRAYEQYF. J is TRBJ2-7 and V is TRBV7-2, with 9 positions matching TRBD2. Germline values: CDR1 SGHTA, CDR2 FQGNSA. CDR3 size: 15 residues. The V segment lost 5 bases and the J segment 2 bases; nucleotides outside the gene matches: 7.

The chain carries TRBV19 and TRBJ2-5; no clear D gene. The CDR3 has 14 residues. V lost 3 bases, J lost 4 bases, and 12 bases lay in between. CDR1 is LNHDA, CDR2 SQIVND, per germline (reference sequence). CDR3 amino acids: CASSMSFLGETQYF. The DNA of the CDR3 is TGTGCCAGTAGTATGTCCTTTCTTGGAGAGACCCAGTACTTC.

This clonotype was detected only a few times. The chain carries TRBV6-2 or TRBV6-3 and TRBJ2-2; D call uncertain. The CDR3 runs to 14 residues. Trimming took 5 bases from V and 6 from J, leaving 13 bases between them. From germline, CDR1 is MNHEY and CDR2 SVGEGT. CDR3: CASSTSRTAGELFF. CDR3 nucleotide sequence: TGTGCCAGCAGTACAAGTCGGACGGCCGGGGAGCTGTTTTTT.

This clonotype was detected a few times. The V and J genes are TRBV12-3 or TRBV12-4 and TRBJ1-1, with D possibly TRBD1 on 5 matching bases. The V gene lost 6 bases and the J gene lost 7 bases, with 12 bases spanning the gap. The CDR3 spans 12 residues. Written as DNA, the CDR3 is TGTGCCAGCAGCTGGGGGGGAATTGAAGCTTTCTTT. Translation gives CASSWGGIEAFF.

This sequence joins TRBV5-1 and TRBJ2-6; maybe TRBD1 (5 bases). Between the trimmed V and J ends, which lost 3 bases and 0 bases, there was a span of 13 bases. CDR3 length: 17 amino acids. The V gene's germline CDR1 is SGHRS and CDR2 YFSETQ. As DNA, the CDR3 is TGCGCCAGCAGCTCGGAAGGGGTATTCTCTGGGGCCAACGTCCTGACTTTC. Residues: CASSSEGVFSGANVLTF. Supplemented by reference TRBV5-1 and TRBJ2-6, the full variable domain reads KAGVTQTPRYLIKTRGQQVTLSCSPISGHRSVSWYQQTPGQGLQFLFEYFSETQRNKGNFPGRFSGRQFSNSRSEMNVSTLELGDSALYLCASSSEGVFSGANVLTFGAGSRLTVL.

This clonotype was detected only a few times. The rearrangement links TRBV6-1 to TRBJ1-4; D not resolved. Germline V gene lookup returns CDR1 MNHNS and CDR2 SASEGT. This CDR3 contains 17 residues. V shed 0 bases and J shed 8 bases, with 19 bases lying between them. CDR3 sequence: CASSEALPPWIEEKLFF. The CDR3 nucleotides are TGTGCCAGCAGTGAAGCGCTCCCGCCTTGGATAGAAGAAAAACTGTTTTTT.

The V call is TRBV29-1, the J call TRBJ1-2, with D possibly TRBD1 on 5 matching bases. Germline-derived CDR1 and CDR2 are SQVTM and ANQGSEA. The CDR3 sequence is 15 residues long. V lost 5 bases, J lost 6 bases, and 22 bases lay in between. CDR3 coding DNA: TGCAGCGTTTCAGGACAAAGGTTGTTCATGGATGGCTACACCTTC. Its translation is CSVSGQRLFMDGYTF.

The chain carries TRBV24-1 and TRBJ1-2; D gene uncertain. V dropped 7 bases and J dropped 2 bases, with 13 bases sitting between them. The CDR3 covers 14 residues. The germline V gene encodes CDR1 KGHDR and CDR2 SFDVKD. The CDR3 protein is CATRPSGGNYGYTF. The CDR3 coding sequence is TGTGCCACCAGGCCGAGTGGCGGAAACTATGGCTACACCTTC.

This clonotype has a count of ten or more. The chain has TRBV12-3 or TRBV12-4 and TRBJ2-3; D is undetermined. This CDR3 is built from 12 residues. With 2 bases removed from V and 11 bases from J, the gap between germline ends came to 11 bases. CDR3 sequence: CASSLSFGWQYF. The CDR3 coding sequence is TGTGCCAGCAGTTTATCTTTCGGTTGGCAGTATTTT.

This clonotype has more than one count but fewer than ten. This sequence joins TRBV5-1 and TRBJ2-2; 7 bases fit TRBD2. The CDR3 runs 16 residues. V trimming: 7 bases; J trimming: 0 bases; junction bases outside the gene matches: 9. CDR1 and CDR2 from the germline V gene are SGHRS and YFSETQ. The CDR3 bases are TGCGCCAGCCGCCAGACGGGGGGTGCGAACACCGGGGAGCTGTTTTTT. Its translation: CASRQTGGANTGELFF.

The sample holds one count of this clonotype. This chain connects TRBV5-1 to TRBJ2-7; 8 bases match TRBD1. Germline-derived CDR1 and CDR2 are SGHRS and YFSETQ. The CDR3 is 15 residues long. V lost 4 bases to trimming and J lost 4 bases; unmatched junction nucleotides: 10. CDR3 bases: TGCGCCAGCAGCCCAGCTTGGGGACAGGTATACGAGCAGTACTTC. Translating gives CASSPAWGQVYEQYF.

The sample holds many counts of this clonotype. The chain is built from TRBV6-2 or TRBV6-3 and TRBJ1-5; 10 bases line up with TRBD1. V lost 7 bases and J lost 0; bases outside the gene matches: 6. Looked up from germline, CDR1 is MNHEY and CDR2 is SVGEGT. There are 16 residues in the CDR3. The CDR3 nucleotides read TGTGCCAGCACCAGTGGGGACAGGGGTAGCAATCAGCCCCAGCATTTT. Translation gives CASTSGDRGSNQPQHF.

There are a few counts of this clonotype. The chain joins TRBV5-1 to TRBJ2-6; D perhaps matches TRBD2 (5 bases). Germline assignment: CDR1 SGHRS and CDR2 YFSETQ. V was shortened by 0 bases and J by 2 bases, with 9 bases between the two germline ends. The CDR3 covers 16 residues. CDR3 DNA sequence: TGCGCCAGCAGCTTGGAGTCCGGGACTGGGGCCAACGTCCTGACTTTC. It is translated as CASSLESGTGANVLTF. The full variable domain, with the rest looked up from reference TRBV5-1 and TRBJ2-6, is KAGVTQTPRYLIKTRGQQVTLSCSPISGHRSVSWYQQTPGQGLQFLFEYFSETQRNKGNFPGRFSGRQFSNSRSEMNVSTLELGDSALYLCASSLESGTGANVLTFGAGSRLTVL.